A single sample is the source of the 28 T cell receptor beta chains below, sequenced in a study of blood T cell repertoires in COVID-19. Sequencing used immunoSEQ multiplex PCR; TCRdb keeps in-frame clones, though not all of them. The sample has some 200,000 clones, 88% seen once; the top ten hold less than 2%. The sample taken for sequencing was peripheral blood. The receptors stem from a man aged 65 to 79 with acute or convalescent COVID-19.

This sequence joins TRBV7-3 and TRBJ2-7, with 9 bases matching TRBD2. The CDR3 has 15 residues. CDR1 is SGHTA, CDR2 FQGTGA, per germline. With 5 bases clipped from V and 7 bases from J, the junction kept 12 bases outside the gene matches. CDR3 bases: TGTGCCAGCAGCCTCTGGGGTAGCGGGAGCCAAGAGCAGTACTTC. The encoded protein is CASSLWGSGSQEQYF. Combining the CDR3 with reference TRBV7-3 and TRBJ2-7 gives the whole variable domain GAGVSQTPSNKVTEKGKYVELRCDPISGHTALYWYRQSLGQGPEFLIYFQGTGAADDSGLPNDRFFAVRPEGSVSTLKIQRTERGDSAVYLCASSLWGSGSQEQYFGPGTRLTVT.

The rearrangement links TRBV6-5 to TRBJ2-7; 9 bases fit TRBD1. Germline V gene lookup returns CDR1 MNHEY and CDR2 SVGAGI. Trimming cost V 6 bases and J 1 base; bases outside gene matches: 4. This CDR3 region has 14 residues. CDR3 in DNA: TGTGCCAGCAGAACAGGGGGCCCTTCCTACGAGCAGTACTTC. It is translated as CASRTGGPSYEQYF.

The rearrangement links TRBV9 to TRBJ1-2, with 8 bases fitting TRBD1. CDR1 is SGDLS and CDR2 is YYNGEE in the germline V gene. Trimming cost V 0 bases and J 5 bases; bases outside gene matches: 6. This CDR3 is built from 15 residues. CDR3 coding DNA: TGTGCCAGCAGCGTAGGGGGGACAGGTTCTTATGGCTACACCTTC. It encodes CASSVGGTGSYGYTF. Full variable domain (outside the CDR3, taken from reference TRBV9 and TRBJ1-2): DSGVTQTPKHLITATGQRVTLRCSPRSGDLSVYWYQQSLDQGLQFLIQYYNGEERAKGNILERFSAQQFPDLHSELNLSSLELGDSALYFCASSVGGTGSYGYTFGSGTRLTVV.

This chain uses TRBV6-5 with TRBJ1-5; unclear D gene. The CDR3 has 15 amino acids. V was trimmed by 5 bases and J by 3 bases, leaving 14 bases between them. CDR1 and CDR2 from the germline V gene are MNHEY and SVGAGI. The chain's CDR3 is CASSPIDGYNQPQHF. CDR3 DNA: TGTGCCAGCAGTCCTATTGACGGGTACAATCAGCCCCAGCATTTT.

This chain links TRBV19 with TRBJ2-3, with TRBD2 matching over 9 bases. V lost 5 bases to trimming and J lost 2 bases; unmatched junction nucleotides: 11. Looked up from germline, CDR1 is LNHDA and CDR2 is SQIVND (reference sequence). This CDR3 is built from 17 residues. The CDR3 region is CASSARTSAYSTDTQYF. CDR3 nucleotide sequence: TGTGCCAGTAGTGCCCGGACTAGCGCCTATTCCACAGATACGCAGTATTTT.

This clone showed up just once. The chain joins TRBV24-1 to TRBJ1-2; D is unclear. The CDR3 consists of 12 residues. Germline V gene sequence: CDR1 KGHDR, CDR2 SFDVKD. The ends were cut back, 6 bases at V and 6 bases at J, with 10 bases in the middle. The CDR3 sequence: CATSTRSNGYTF. CDR3 in DNA: TGTGCCACCAGTACGAGATCAAATGGCTACACCTTC.

The chain combines TRBV2 with TRBJ2-6; D possibly corresponds to TRBD1 (5 bases). The germline V and J ends were trimmed by 3 bases and 3 bases, with 9 bases remaining between them. The CDR3 consists of 15 residues. Germline V lookup: CDR1 SNHLY, CDR2 FYNNEI. This CDR3 is CASSDRVFGANVLTF. As DNA, the CDR3 is TGTGCCAGCAGTGACAGGGTTTTTGGGGCCAACGTCCTGACTTTC.

V is TRBV19 and J is TRBJ2-1; D call uncertain. Germline-derived CDR1 and CDR2 are LNHDA and SQIVND (reference sequence). Trimming removed 5 bases from V and 4 bases from J, with 3 bases in between. The CDR3 has 11 amino acids. The CDR3 protein is CASSRYNEQFF. As DNA, the CDR3 is TGTGCCAGTAGTCGGTACAATGAGCAGTTCTTC.

Comments on this clone: Relative to the germline gene, one junction end is altered; a read error may explain this. Here the CDR3 DNA reads TGTGCCAGCTCACCACCGTCGATCAGTGGTGCAGGGATCTTT. Translating it yields CASSPPSISGAGIF. This chain uses TRBV18 with TRBJ1-1; the D gene is possibly TRBD1 (5 bases). The CDR3 totals 14 residues. Germline values: CDR1 KGHSH, CDR2 LQKENI.

CDR3 nucleotides: TGTGCCAGCAGTGAACAAGCGGAGTCCTCCTACGAGCAGTACTTC. As protein: CASSEQAESSYEQYF. The J gene is TRBJ2-7, the V gene TRBV6-1, with D perhaps TRBD2 (5 bases). The CDR3 covers 15 residues. V lost 2 bases to trimming and J lost 0 bases, with 11 bases between them. Germline V lookup: CDR1 MNHNS, CDR2 SASEGT.

J is TRBJ2-1 and V is TRBV5-1, with a tentative D call TRBD1 (5 bases). The V gene lost 0 bases and the J gene lost 4 bases, with 11 bases spanning the gap. The germline V gene encodes CDR1 SGHRS and CDR2 YFSETQ. The CDR3 length is 15 residues. The CDR3 protein is CASSLADSGYNEQFF. As DNA, the CDR3 is TGCGCCAGCAGCTTGGCCGACAGTGGGTACAATGAGCAGTTCTTC.

The CDR3 here is CASNPPLVNEQFF. CDR3 sequence (DNA): TGTGCCAGCAATCCTCCTCTAGTCAATGAGCAGTTCTTC. The rearrangement uses TRBV6-5 and TRBJ2-1; D remains unclear. V was cut by 7 bases and J by 6 bases, with 13 bases left in between. This CDR3 is 13 amino acids long. Germline V CDR1 and CDR2: MNHEY, SVGAGI.

V is TRBV9 and J is TRBJ1-1; D is uncertain. The CDR3 is made up of 13 amino acids. Trimming pared 5 bases from V and 0 bases from J, leaving 8 bases between. Germline V gene lookup returns CDR1 SGDLS and CDR2 YYNGEE. In nucleotides, the CDR3 is TGTGCCAGCAGTTCAGGATTGAACACTGAAGCTTTCTTT. Its protein is CASSSGLNTEAFF.

With regard to this clone: Germline is not matched at one junction end, which may reflect a read error. V gene TRBV5-6 combines with J gene TRBJ2-1; maybe TRBD2 (6 bases). Germline V gene lookup returns CDR1 SGHDT and CDR2 YYEEEE. The length of the CDR3 is 11 residues. In nucleotides, the CDR3 is TGTGCCAGCAGCTTGTCTTCTAGCGAGATCTTC. Translated: CASSLSSSEIF.

The chain has TRBV7-8 and TRBJ1-5; perhaps TRBD1 as D (6 bases). Germline V gives CDR1 SGHVS, CDR2 FQNEAQ. Trimming cost V 4 bases and J 0 bases, with 13 bases left between them. CDR3 length: 16 residues. The CDR3 nucleotides read TGTGCCAGCAGCTCCGGACAGTCTATTAGCAATCAGCCCCAGCATTTT. Translated, it gives CASSSGQSISNQPQHF.

This clone has a single count. This rearrangement joins TRBV6-5 to TRBJ1-2, with D possibly matching TRBD1 (6 bases). V was clipped by 4 bases and J by 8 bases, with 14 bases between them. Germline CDR1 is MNHEY and CDR2 is SVGAGI. The CDR3 is 13 residues long. The CDR3 sequence: CASSSDWTAGYTF. In DNA form, the CDR3 reads TGTGCCAGCAGTTCAGACTGGACAGCAGGCTACACCTTC.

V usage is TRBV29-1 and J usage is TRBJ1-6; TRBD1 aligns across 8 bases. V was pared by 2 bases and J by 9 bases, with 3 bases of the junction left unmatched. CDR3 length: 13 residues. CDR1 is SQVTM and CDR2 is ANQGSEA in the germline V gene. The CDR3 DNA sequence: TGCAGCGTTGAACAGGGGGCCGGTTCACCCCTCCACTTT. Translated: CSVEQGAGSPLHF.

The chain has TRBV9 and TRBJ2-2; D unclear. V was cut by 1 base and J by 5 bases, with 9 bases left in between. Per the germline V gene, CDR1 is SGDLS and CDR2 is YYNGEE. The CDR3 consists of 14 residues. The CDR3: CASSVSGGTGELFF. The CDR3 DNA follows: TGTGCCAGCAGCGTATCCGGTGGTACCGGGGAGCTGTTTTTT.

This chain joins TRBV6-2 or TRBV6-3 and TRBJ2-5; 10 bases are shared with TRBD2. The CDR3 length is 18 residues. V shed 2 bases, J shed 5 bases, and the junction held 14 bases outside the gene matches. The germline gives CDR1 MNHEY, CDR2 SVGEGT. CDR3 sequence (DNA): TGTGCCAGCAGTTACGGGGCTAGCGGGAGTCTAAGGTGGGAGACCCAGTACTTC. Its translation: CASSYGASGSLRWETQYF.

This clone came up once. This sequence joins TRBV4-2 and TRBJ2-1; D might be TRBD2 (5 bases). The CDR3 covers 15 residues. CDR1 is LGHNA, CDR2 YNFKEQ, per germline. V was clipped by 0 bases and J by 5 bases, with 11 bases between them. CDR3 DNA sequence: TGTGCCAGCAGCCAAGATTGGCTAGCCAACAATGAGCAGTTCTTC. Amino acid sequence: CASSQDWLANNEQFF.

Here the CDR3 DNA reads TGTGCCATCAGTGAGTCCCTTTCTAATTCACCCCTCCACTTT. This translates into CAISESLSNSPLHF. The chain links TRBV10-3 to TRBJ1-6; D ambiguous. Germline values: CDR1 ENHRY, CDR2 SYGVKD. The CDR3 contains 14 residues. With 0 bases removed from V and 6 bases from J, the gap between germline ends came to 6 bases.

The chain joins TRBV5-4 to TRBJ2-1; unclear D gene. CDR3 length: 15 residues. V was clipped by 0 bases and J by 2 bases, with 9 bases between them. CDR1 and CDR2 from the germline V gene are SGHNT and YYREEE (reference sequence). CDR3 DNA: TGTGCCAGCAGCTTGGACAGTGATGCCTACAATGAGCAGTTCTTC. Its protein is CASSLDSDAYNEQFF. The full variable domain, its missing parts supplied by reference TRBV5-4 and TRBJ2-1, is ETGVTQSPTHLIKTRGQQVTLRCSSQSGHNTVSWYQQALGQGPQFIFQYYREEENGRGNFPPRFSGLQFPNYSSELNVNALELDDSALYLCASSLDSDAYNEQFFGPGTRLTVL.

The chain recombines TRBV11-1 with TRBJ2-7; TRBD1 is a possible D gene (6 bases). V lost 2 bases to trimming and J lost 6 bases, with 8 bases between them. The germline CDR1 and CDR2 sequences are SGHAT and FQDESV (reference sequence). The CDR3 is 12 residues long. CDR3 nucleotides: TGTGCCAGCAGCTTAACAGGGTTCGAGCAGTACTTC. Encoded protein: CASSLTGFEQYF.

The V call is TRBV2, the J call TRBJ2-7, with 12 positions matching TRBD2. The CDR3 sequence is 15 residues long. The trim removed 6 bases at V and 6 bases at J, leaving 9 bases unmatched. Germline lookup yields CDR1 SNHLY and CDR2 FYNNEI. The CDR3 DNA follows: TGTGCCAGCAGATCGCGGACTAGCGGGATCGCCGAGCAGTACTTC. This gives the protein CASRSRTSGIAEQYF.

This chain connects TRBV11-1 to TRBJ2-1; 7 bases align to TRBD1. After removal of 4 bases from V and 4 bases from J, the junction contained 7 bases not matched to a gene. The CDR3 is 15 residues long. Germline CDR1 is SGHAT and CDR2 is FQDESV (reference sequence). For the CDR3, the DNA is TGTGCCAGCAGCTCCCGGGACAGAAAATACAATGAGCAGTTCTTC. It codes for CASSSRDRKYNEQFF.

This clone was seen a few times. CDR3 coding DNA: TGCGCCAGCAGCCAAGATGTGTCAGTGAACACTGAAGCTTTCTTT. Protein: CASSQDVSVNTEAFF. The gene calls are TRBV4-1 and TRBJ1-1, with D uncertain. CDR1 and CDR2 from the germline V gene are MGHRA and YSYEKL. The CDR3 runs to 15 residues. The germline V and J ends were trimmed by 0 bases and 0 bases, with 8 bases remaining between them.

This chain uses TRBV12-5 with TRBJ2-2; 9 bases are a match to TRBD2. V lost 8 bases, J lost 4 bases, and 5 bases stayed unmatched. The CDR3 runs to 14 residues. In germline, CDR1 is LGHNT, CDR2 FRNRAP. In nucleotides, the CDR3 is TGTGCTAGTTTTAGCGGGAGCGGCACCGGGGAGCTGTTTTTT. Its translation: CASFSGSGTGELFF.

J is TRBJ2-2 and V is TRBV7-2; TRBD2 is a possible D gene (7 bases). CDR1 SGHTA and CDR2 FQGNSA come from the germline V gene. The CDR3 length is 15 residues. Trimming took 0 bases from V and 5 from J, leaving 10 bases between them. The CDR3 region has the DNA TGTGCCAGCAGCTTAGCGGGAGGGGGAACCGGGGAGCTGTTTTTT. It yields the protein CASSLAGGGTGELFF.